These 18 T cell receptor beta chains share one sample of origin, sequenced in a study of T cells in localized non-small cell lung cancer. Sequencing used immunoSEQ multiplex PCR; TCRdb keeps in-frame clones, though not all of them. The sample holds roughly 2,000 clones; roughly 18% are singletons and the top ten take roughly 11%. The sequences come from normal lung tissue next to the tumor, collected before any cancer treatment. The receptors were sampled from a man aged 40 to 69 with stage I squamous cell lung carcinoma.

CDR3 loop: CASSVARGQGDGEQFF. The CDR3 DNA reads TGTGCCAGCAGCGTAGCCCGGGGACAGGGGGACGGTGAGCAGTTCTTC. V gene TRBV9 combines with J gene TRBJ2-1, with TRBD1 matching 11 bases. CDR3 length equals 16 residues. Germline trimming cut 0 bases from V and 9 bases from J; bases unmatched to any gene: 8. Germline V lookup: CDR1 SGDLS, CDR2 YYNGEE.

The V call is TRBV19, the J call TRBJ2-6; TRBD1 is a possible D gene (6 bases). The V end was cut by 5 bases, the J end by 0 bases, with 11 bases between. This CDR3 has 16 amino acids. The germline CDR1 and CDR2 sequences are LNHDA and SQIVND (reference sequence). CDR3 in amino acids: CASSQTRGSGANVLTF. The CDR3 coding sequence is TGTGCCAGTAGTCAGACCAGGGGCTCTGGGGCCAACGTCCTGACTTTC.

The chain links TRBV30 to TRBJ1-1, with D possibly TRBD1 on 5 matching bases. Germline CDR1 is GTSNPN and CDR2 is SVGIG (reference sequence). Trimming removed 3 bases at V and 1 base at J, with 15 bases between. The CDR3 runs 15 residues. The CDR3 sequence is CAWRKFGRENTEAFF. The CDR3, as DNA: TGTGCCTGGAGGAAATTCGGCAGGGAGAACACTGAAGCTTTCTTT.

This clone is large. The chain combines TRBV11-3 with TRBJ2-7; D is possibly TRBD1 (6 bases). Between the trimmed V and J ends, which lost 3 bases and 5 bases, there was a span of 14 bases. Germline CDR1 and CDR2: SGHNT and YENEEA. CDR3 size: 14 residues. In DNA, the CDR3 is TGTGCCAGCAGCTTCAACAGGGATGCGCACGAGCAGTACTTC. Its translation: CASSFNRDAHEQYF.

J is TRBJ2-1 and V is TRBV29-1, with D perhaps assigned TRBD1 or TRBD2 (5 bases each). Germline V gene data show CDR1 as SQVTM and CDR2 as ANQGSEA. The CDR3 is 14 residues long. Trimming cost V 3 bases and J 6 bases, with 15 bases left between them. For the CDR3, the DNA is TGCAGCGTTGATGATTCGGGAAGGGGCAATGAGCAGTTCTTC. This gives the protein CSVDDSGRGNEQFF.

Only a few counts were recorded for this clone. The rearrangement joins TRBV28 to TRBJ2-1, with 9 bases that match TRBD2. Germline V gene sequence: CDR1 MDHEN, CDR2 SYDVKM. V shed 5 bases and J 5 bases; nucleotides not matched to a gene: 10. The CDR3 is 16 amino acids. Written as DNA, the CDR3 is TGTGCCAGCAGTCCGTACCCTAGCGGGAATCACAATGAGCAGTTCTTC. The encoded protein is CASSPYPSGNHNEQFF.

This chain uses TRBV7-2 with TRBJ2-2; D is unclear. Germline-derived CDR1 and CDR2 are SGHTA and FQGNSA. With 2 bases removed from V and 4 bases from J, the gap between germline ends came to 8 bases. CDR3 length: 14 amino acids. The CDR3 DNA reads as TGTGCCAGCAGCTTAACTGCCATCACCGGGGAGCTGTTTTTT. It is translated as CASSLTAITGELFF. Full variable domain (rest looked up from reference TRBV7-2 and TRBJ2-2): GAGVSQSPSNKVTEKGKDVELRCDPISGHTALYWYRQSLGQGLEFLIYFQGNSAPDKSGLPSDRFSAERTGGSVSTLTIQRTQQEDSAVYLCASSLTAITGELFFGEGSRLTVL.

This clone was detected only a few times. The chain employs TRBV7-2 and TRBJ2-5, with a tentative D call TRBD1 (5 bases). V lost 0 bases and J lost 5, with 7 bases in between. The CDR3 extends over 13 amino acids. From germline, CDR1 is SGHTA and CDR2 FQGNSA. The CDR3 here is CASSLAGDETQYF. CDR3 in DNA: TGTGCCAGCAGCTTAGCAGGGGATGAGACCCAGTACTTC.

In this sample, this clone is hyperexpanded. The chain uses TRBV15 and TRBJ2-7, with 12 bases aligning to TRBD2. The germline V gene encodes CDR1 LNHNV and CDR2 YYDKDF (reference sequence). Trimming took 4 bases from V and 5 from J; bases not matched to a gene: 6. The CDR3 runs to 15 residues. CDR3 nucleotide sequence: TGTGCCACCAGCACGCGGACTAGCGGGATTAACGAGCAGTACTTC. It yields the protein CATSTRTSGINEQYF.

The rearrangement joins TRBV2 to TRBJ2-7; 10 nucleotides match TRBD1. The junction had 3 bases not matched to a gene; V was cut back by 5 bases and J by 2 bases. Germline V gene sequence: CDR1 SNHLY, CDR2 FYNNEI. This CDR3 spans 14 amino acids. The CDR3 is CASSPGTGAYEQYF. For the CDR3, the DNA is TGTGCCAGCAGTCCCGGGACAGGGGCCTACGAGCAGTACTTC.

In this sample, this clone turned up a few times. The chain combines TRBV18 with TRBJ2-1; D perhaps matches TRBD2 (6 bases). The CDR3 contains 16 residues. In germline, CDR1 is KGHSH, CDR2 LQKENI. Deletions cut 6 bases from V and 0 bases from J, with 15 bases between. The CDR3, as DNA: TGTGCCAGCTCGTCTATGACTAGGGGCTCCTACAATGAGCAGTTCTTC. Its translation: CASSSMTRGSYNEQFF.

The chain links TRBV6-1 to TRBJ1-5; no reliable D call. The germline V gene encodes CDR1 MNHNS and CDR2 SASEGT. V was pared by 0 bases and J by 9 bases, with 12 bases between. The CDR3 covers 14 residues. Here the CDR3 DNA reads TGTGCCAGCAGTGAAGCGGGCGCCGGGCGGCCCCAGCATTTT. This translates into CASSEAGAGRPQHF.

This clone was seen more than once but under ten times. The chain couples TRBV11-3 to TRBJ2-3; 7 bases match TRBD2. CDR3 length: 14 amino acids. The V segment lost 1 base and the J segment 5 bases; nucleotides outside the gene matches: 3. Germline V gene lookup returns CDR1 SGHNT and CDR2 YENEEA. CDR3 sequence reads: CASSLGPGGDTQYF. The CDR3 DNA follows: TGTGCCAGCAGCTTAGGGCCGGGGGGAGATACGCAGTATTTT.

This clone was seen more than once but under ten times. The rearrangement uses TRBV15 and TRBJ1-2, with D unresolved. Per the germline V gene, CDR1 is LNHNV and CDR2 is YYDKDF (reference sequence). CDR3 length: 14 residues. V dropped 1 base and J dropped 4 bases, with 10 bases sitting between them. CDR3 nucleotides: TGTGCCACCAGCAGAGGGGAGGGATCCTATGGCTACACCTTC. As protein: CATSRGEGSYGYTF.

By share, this clone ranks as medium-sized. The V and J genes are TRBV11-3 and TRBJ2-7; the match to TRBD2 covers 10 bases. From germline, CDR1 is SGHNT and CDR2 YENEEA. V shed 2 bases and J 3 bases; nucleotides not matched to a gene: 1. CDR3 length equals 14 residues. The CDR3 coding sequence is TGTGCCAGCAGCTTATCTAGCGGGAGCTACGAGCAGTACTTC. Translation gives CASSLSSGSYEQYF.

This clone is termed medium-sized (0.01 to 0.1%). This chain links TRBV9 with TRBJ2-3; 9 nucleotides agree with TRBD2. The V gene end was trimmed by 3 bases and the J gene end by 5 bases; junction bases not matched to a gene: 4. CDR3 length: 14 residues. CDR1 and CDR2 (germline): SGDLS, YYNGEE. This CDR3 reads CASSASGKLDTQYF. The CDR3 bases are TGTGCCAGCAGCGCTAGCGGGAAGTTAGATACGCAGTATTTT.

This clone rates as medium-sized. The chain links TRBV9 to TRBJ1-2; TRBD1 matches 10 bases. The germline gives CDR1 SGDLS, CDR2 YYNGEE. This CDR3 is built from 14 residues. The V and J ends lost 2 bases and 8 bases, in that order; junction bases with no gene match: 6. In DNA form, the CDR3 reads TGTGCCAGCAGCGTGACAGGGGGCGCCTGGGGCTACACCTTC. Amino acids: CASSVTGGAWGYTF.

In regard to this clone: The same CDR3 also results from other DNA sequences found in this sample. The rearrangement uses TRBV29-1 and TRBJ2-7; 10 bases line up with TRBD2. V shed 4 bases and J 4 bases; nucleotides not matched to a gene: 4. The germline V gene encodes CDR1 SQVTM and CDR2 ANQGSEA. CDR3 length: 13 amino acids. CDR3 nucleotide sequence: TGCAGCGTTGGGACTAGCGGAAATTACGAGCAGTACTTC. Its translation is CSVGTSGNYEQYF.